A single sample is the source of the 14 T cell receptor beta chains below, sequenced in a study of Ad26.COV2.S vaccination and SARS-CoV-2 variants. Some clones are missing from TCRdb's copy, which holds only in-frame ones; the method was immunoSEQ multiplex PCR. The sample records 410,000 or so clones, about nine tenths being singletons. Sample treatment: some 19 received Ad26.COV2.S at low or high dose, single or two shots; roughly five received placebo; per-sample allocation not given. Sampling was performed 63 days after the first vaccine or placebo injection. The sample in question was peripheral blood, obtained in a trial of Ad26.COV2.S vaccine versus placebo. The receptors shown here come from a person between 18 and 65 years old who received the Ad26.COV2.S COVID-19 vaccine or a placebo.

The rearrangement joins TRBV12-3 or TRBV12-4 to TRBJ2-1; maybe TRBD2 (6 bases). V was cut by 5 bases and J by 7 bases, with 12 bases left in between. The CDR3 is made up of 13 amino acids. CDR3 protein: CASSEAGFNEQFF. In DNA, the CDR3 is TGTGCCAGCAGTGAGGCGGGATTTAATGAGCAGTTCTTC.

This clone was recorded only once. The gene calls are TRBV7-8 and TRBJ2-1; no reliable D call. Trimming took 1 base from V and 12 from J, leaving 13 bases between them. Germline V gives CDR1 SGHVS, CDR2 FQNEAQ. This CDR3 has 13 residues. CDR3 protein: CASSLGPSVWQFF. DNA of the CDR3: TGTGCCAGCAGCTTAGGTCCGTCGGTTTGGCAGTTCTTC.

This clone has just one count. The J gene is TRBJ1-2, the V gene TRBV20-1, with D maybe TRBD1 (5 bases). CDR1 is DFQATT, CDR2 SNEGSKA, per germline (reference sequence). The CDR3 contains 11 residues. Trimming left V 5 bases short and J 5 bases short, with 9 bases between. CDR3 sequence reads: CSASGLYGYTF. Here the CDR3 DNA reads TGCAGTGCTTCGGGACTGTATGGCTACACCTTC.

This chain links TRBV3-1 (or the pseudogene TRBV3-2) with TRBJ2-7, with D perhaps being TRBD1 or TRBD2 (6 bases each). Germline CDR1 reads LGHDT; CDR2 reads YNNKEL (reference sequence). Trimming removed 8 bases from V and 0 bases from J, with 26 bases in between. The CDR3 spans 18 residues. The chain's CDR3 is CASYPPVEGGRSSYEQYF. Here the CDR3 DNA reads TGTGCCAGCTATCCCCCCGTCGAGGGGGGAAGGAGCTCCTACGAGCAGTACTTC.

The genes are TRBV6-2 or TRBV6-3 and TRBJ2-3; D ambiguous. The CDR3 length is 12 residues. Trimming shortened V by 8 bases and J by 4 bases, and 10 bases separated the two germline ends. CDR1 and CDR2 from the germline V gene are MNHEY and SVGEGT. The CDR3 loop is CASGPTSDTQYF. In DNA, the CDR3 is TGTGCCAGCGGCCCGACGTCAGATACGCAGTATTTT.

The chain is built from TRBV9 and TRBJ2-3; 11 bases are a match to TRBD1. Germline lookup yields CDR1 SGDLS and CDR2 YYNGEE. The CDR3 runs to 15 residues. J lost 6 bases, V lost 2 bases, and 5 bases had no gene match. The CDR3 DNA reads TGTGCCAGCAGCGTCGGACAGGGGGCTCGCGATACGCAGTATTTT. It codes for CASSVGQGARDTQYF.

The V and J genes are TRBV7-9 and TRBJ2-3; D call uncertain. CDR1 is SEHNR and CDR2 is FQNEAQ in the germline V gene (reference sequence). The length of the CDR3 is 13 residues. The CDR3 protein is CALDGFLTDTQYF. CDR3 coding DNA: TGTGCATTAGACGGATTCCTCACAGATACGCAGTATTTT. The full variable domain, completed using reference TRBV7-9 and TRBJ2-3, is DTGVSQNPRHKITKRGQNVTFRCDPISEHNRLYWYRQTLGQGPEFLTYFQNEAQLEKSRLLSDRFSAERPKGSFSTLEIQRTEQGDSAMYLCALDGFLTDTQYFGPGTRLTVL.

This chain connects TRBV5-5 to TRBJ2-7; the match to TRBD1 covers 7 bases. The CDR3 runs 15 residues. J lost 2 bases, V lost 0 bases, and 5 bases had no gene match. CDR1 and CDR2 (germline): SGHKS, YYEKEE (reference sequence). CDR3 sequence reads: CASSLVFDRAYEQYF. CDR3 DNA sequence: TGTGCCAGCAGCTTGGTTTTTGACAGGGCCTACGAGCAGTACTTC.

The chain uses TRBV18 and TRBJ2-2, with D perhaps TRBD2 (6 bases). From germline, CDR1 is KGHSH and CDR2 LQKENI. V lost 2 bases and J 6 bases, leaving 13 bases between the germline ends. CDR3 length equals 15 residues. The CDR3 nucleotides read TGTGCCAGCTCACCATTGAAACTAGCCTCCGGGGAGCTGTTTTTT. Protein product: CASSPLKLASGELFF.

V usage is TRBV23-1 and J usage is TRBJ1-1; D is unclear. TRBV23-1 qualifies as an ORF whose function is uncertain. Trimming removed 0 bases at V and 4 bases at J, with 15 bases between. The CDR3 has 16 amino acids. CDR3 bases: TGCGCCAGCAGTCAATCTTCCTCATCAAGGTTCACTGAAGCTTTCTTT. Amino acids: CASSQSSSSRFTEAFF.

This clone was observed once. The chain combines TRBV6-5 with TRBJ2-7; perhaps D is TRBD1 or TRBD2 (5 bases each). CDR3 length: 15 amino acids. Between the trimmed V and J ends, which lost 2 bases and 2 bases, there was a span of 13 bases. Germline V CDR1 and CDR2: MNHEY, SVGAGI. This CDR3 is CASSYTPGHTYEQYF. The DNA of the CDR3 is TGTGCCAGCAGTTACACACCGGGGCATACCTACGAGCAGTACTTC.

This clone has at least ten counts. The V gene is TRBV7-9, the J gene TRBJ1-1, with D possibly matching TRBD1 (6 bases). The V gene lost 8 bases and the J gene lost 6 bases, with 19 bases spanning the gap. This CDR3 has 14 amino acids. Germline V gene sequence: CDR1 SEHNR, CDR2 FQNEAQ (reference sequence). The chain's CDR3 is CASCRGGMSAEAFF. CDR3 DNA: TGTGCCAGCTGCAGGGGCGGAATGAGTGCTGAAGCTTTCTTT.

CDR3 DNA sequence: TGTGCCAGCTCACCACGAACAGTATCTAGCACAGATACGCAGTATTTT. Translation gives CASSPRTVSSTDTQYF. V is TRBV18 and J is TRBJ2-3; D gene uncertain. V was pared by 1 base and J by 0 bases, with 11 bases between. This CDR3 region has 16 residues. Germline V gives CDR1 KGHSH, CDR2 LQKENI.

This chain links TRBV4-3 with TRBJ2-1; TRBD2 agrees at 16 bases. CDR1 is LGHNA and CDR2 is YSLEER in the germline V gene. This CDR3 comprises 18 residues. V shed 5 bases and J 10 bases; nucleotides not matched to a gene: 14. CDR3 protein: CASSDKLGTSGGAAEQFF. In nucleotides, the CDR3 is TGCGCCAGCAGCGACAAGCTCGGGACTAGCGGGGGGGCCGCGGAGCAGTTCTTC.